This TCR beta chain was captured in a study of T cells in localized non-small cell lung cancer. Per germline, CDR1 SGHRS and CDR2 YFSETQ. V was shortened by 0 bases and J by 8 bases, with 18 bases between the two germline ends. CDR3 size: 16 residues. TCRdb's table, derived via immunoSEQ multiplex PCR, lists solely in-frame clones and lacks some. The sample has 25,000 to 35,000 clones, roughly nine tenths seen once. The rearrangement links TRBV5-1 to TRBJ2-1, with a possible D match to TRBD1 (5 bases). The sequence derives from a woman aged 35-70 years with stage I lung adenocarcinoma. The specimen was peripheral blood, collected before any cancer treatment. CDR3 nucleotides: TGCGCCAGCAGCTTGGGGAGCAGGGTGGTTGCCGATGAGCAGTTCTTC. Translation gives CASSLGSRVVADEQFF.